These 27 T cell receptor beta chains originate from one sample sequenced in a study of T cell repertoires in cytomegalovirus infection (dated by TCRdb to between 2017 and 2020). TCRdb records Illumina HiSeq 1500 as the sequencer. TCRdb took the public reads, trimmed them with fastp at Q25, ran MiXCR for clone calling and kept in-frame beta chains. Rows are unified per CDR3 protein, each entry keeping the most common DNA and genes. This sample comprises about 150,000 distinct CDR3 sequences, 23% of them detected only once. Of the sample, about 10% is held by the ten largest clones. Sequenced: PBMCs. The receptors were sampled from a human donor in good health (CMV status not recorded). Some clones in this sample may be carry-over from other donors' samples.

This clonotype has a count of ten or more. This chain links TRBV7-2 with TRBJ2-5; D gene uncertain. CDR3 length equals 14 residues. Germline lookup yields CDR1 SGHTA and CDR2 FQGNSA. Trimming cost V 5 bases and J 2 bases, with 12 bases left between them. The CDR3 spells CASSPLSVQETQYF. CDR3 sequence (DNA): TGTGCCAGCAGCCCCCTCAGTGTTCAAGAGACCCAGTACTTC.

This clonotype was seen a few times. The J gene is TRBJ2-7, the V gene TRBV28, with D possibly matching TRBD2 (6 bases). The CDR3 runs to 14 residues. V lost 7 bases and J 2 bases, leaving 15 bases between the germline ends. Germline V gene lookup returns CDR1 MDHEN and CDR2 SYDVKM. CDR3 loop: CASIGGLRTYEQYF. CDR3 nucleotide sequence: TGTGCCAGCATCGGGGGACTCCGCACCTACGAGCAGTACTTC.

The chain has TRBV6-2 or TRBV6-3 and TRBJ2-3; 8 positions agree with TRBD2. J gave up 4 bases and V 6 bases, and 6 bases lay outside the gene matches. Germline V gene lookup returns CDR1 MNHEY and CDR2 SVGEGT. The CDR3 has 14 amino acids. CDR3 amino acids: CASSLGLGPDTQYF. As DNA, the CDR3 is TGTGCCAGCAGCTTGGGACTAGGTCCAGATACGCAGTATTTT.

This clonotype was counted a few times. V gene TRBV28 combines with J gene TRBJ2-5; a possible D gene is TRBD2 (6 bases). V dropped 2 bases and J dropped 7 bases, with 17 bases sitting between them. Germline CDR1 and CDR2: MDHEN and SYDVKM. The CDR3 extends over 15 amino acids. The CDR3 loop is CASSLELANRVTQYF. CDR3 nucleotides: TGTGCCAGCAGTTTAGAACTAGCAAATCGGGTGACCCAGTACTTC. Looking up the rest from reference TRBV28 and TRBJ2-5 gives the full variable domain: DVKVTQSSRYLVKRTGEKVFLECVQDMDHENMFWYRQDPGLGLRLIYFSYDVKMKEKGDIPEGYSVSREKKERFSLILESASTNQTSMYLCASSLELANRVTQYFGPGTRLLVL.

This clonotype was counted between two and nine times. The V call is TRBV29-1, the J call TRBJ1-5, with TRBD1 as a possible D gene (6 bases). The CDR3 extends over 13 amino acids. Germline V lookup: CDR1 SQVTM, CDR2 ANQGSEA. V was clipped by 4 bases and J by 6 bases, with 13 bases between them. DNA for the CDR3: TGCAGCGTTGGCGGGGGCGCGAGTCAGCCCCAGCATTTT. It yields the protein CSVGGGASQPQHF.

This clonotype occurred a few times. The chain uses TRBV5-5 and TRBJ2-7; D is undetermined. Trimming shortened V by 1 base and J by 2 bases, and 4 bases separated the two germline ends. Germline V gene lookup returns CDR1 SGHKS and CDR2 YYEKEE (reference sequence). The CDR3 runs 12 residues. The CDR3 DNA follows: TGTGCCAGCAGCTTGCATACCTACGAGCAGTACTTC. It specifies CASSLHTYEQYF.

At least ten counts were recorded for this clonotype. The V gene is TRBV7-9, the J gene TRBJ2-5; a possible D gene is TRBD1 (6 bases). Germline lookup yields CDR1 SEHNR and CDR2 FQNEAQ (reference sequence). V gave up 7 bases and J gave up 5 bases, with 23 bases separating them. This CDR3 has 16 residues. The CDR3 nucleotides are TGTGCCAGCATCCCCCGGGACACCCTCTTCGGCGAGACCCAGTACTTC. The encoded protein is CASIPRDTLFGETQYF. The complete variable domain, with remaining parts taken from reference TRBV7-9 and TRBJ2-5, reads DTGVSQNPRHKITKRGQNVTFRCDPISEHNRLYWYRQTLGQGPEFLTYFQNEAQLEKSRLLSDRFSAERPKGSFSTLEIQRTEQGDSAMYLCASIPRDTLFGETQYFGPGTRLLVL.

This clonotype was picked up a small number of times. The chain recombines TRBV7-6 with TRBJ2-1; 7 bases align to TRBD1. From germline, CDR1 is SGHVS and CDR2 FNYEAQ. With 1 base clipped from V and 6 bases from J, the junction kept 6 bases outside the gene matches. CDR3 size: 15 residues. The CDR3 DNA is TGTGCCAGCAGCTTAGGGGACAGAGACACCAATGAGCAGTTCTTC. Translation: CASSLGDRDTNEQFF. Based on the CDR3 plus reference TRBV7-6 and TRBJ2-1, the full variable domain is GAGVSQSPRYKVTKRGQDVALRCDPISGHVSLYWYRQALGQGPEFLTYFNYEAQQDKSGLPNDRFSAERPEGSISTLTIQRTEQRDSAMYRCASSLGDRDTNEQFFGPGTRLTVL.

This clonotype was seen a few times. A read error may produce the germline difference seen at one junction end. This chain uses TRBV12-3 or TRBV12-4 with TRBJ2-2, with 9 nucleotides matching TRBD2. This CDR3 spans 13 amino acids. The CDR3 reads CATRVAGAGELFF. The CDR3, as DNA: TGTGCCACCCGGGTAGCGGGGGCCGGTGAGCTGTTTTTT.

A few counts support this clonotype. V usage is TRBV5-1 and J usage is TRBJ2-5; D call uncertain. Germline-derived CDR1 and CDR2 are SGHRS and YFSETQ. This CDR3 region has 15 residues. V was cut by 0 bases and J by 0 bases, with 9 bases left in between. CDR3 sequence (DNA): TGCGCCAGCAGCTTGGAAGGGAACTACCAAGAGACCCAGTACTTC. Translation gives CASSLEGNYQETQYF.

In this sample, this clonotype turned up many times. This rearrangement joins TRBV11-2 to TRBJ2-3; TRBD2 matches 9 bases. CDR3 size: 14 residues. J lost 5 bases, V lost 4 bases, and 4 bases had no gene match. CDR1 and CDR2 from the germline V gene are SGHAT and FQNNGV. The CDR3 here is CASSSTSGRDTQYF. In DNA form, the CDR3 reads TGTGCCAGCAGCTCGACTAGCGGTAGAGATACGCAGTATTTT.

This clonotype was counted ten times or more. The CDR3 here is CASSLVGPPWTIYF. DNA for the CDR3: TGTGCCAGCAGCTTAGTAGGACCCCCCTGGACCATATATTTT. The rearrangement links TRBV7-2 to TRBJ1-3; D remains ambiguous. The V end was cut by 1 base, the J end by 10 bases, with 14 bases between. The V gene's germline CDR1 is SGHTA and CDR2 FQGNSA. This CDR3 has 14 residues.

The CDR3 coding sequence is TGTGCCAGCAGTTTAGGCGGGGGGCAAGAGACCCAGTACTTC. Translated: CASSLGGGQETQYF. The chain recombines TRBV12-3 or TRBV12-4 with TRBJ2-5, with TRBD2 identical over 8 bases. This CDR3 spans 14 amino acids. J gave up 2 bases and V 1 base, and 0 bases lay outside the gene matches.

This clonotype was found many times. The chain combines TRBV7-2 with TRBJ2-3; 8 bases match TRBD2. Germline loops: CDR1 SGHTA, CDR2 FQGNSA. After removal of 5 bases from V and 5 bases from J, the junction contained 6 bases not matched to a gene. CDR3 length: 14 residues. In DNA form, the CDR3 reads TGTGCCAGCAGCCCGGGACTAGGAGGAGATACGCAGTATTTT. Protein sequence: CASSPGLGGDTQYF.

The chain is built from TRBV5-1 and TRBJ2-1; 9 positions match TRBD1. The CDR3 is 14 amino acids. After removal of 7 bases from V and 6 bases from J, the junction contained 8 bases not matched to a gene. Germline CDR1 SGHRS, CDR2 YFSETQ. The CDR3: CASGPGQGTNEQFF. The CDR3 DNA is TGCGCCAGCGGACCGGGACAGGGAACCAATGAGCAGTTCTTC.

This clonotype was detected many times. This chain links TRBV28 with TRBJ2-3; the D gene is possibly TRBD1 (5 bases). CDR3 length: 15 amino acids. Germline loops: CDR1 MDHEN, CDR2 SYDVKM. Trimming shortened V by 4 bases and J by 1 base, and 12 bases separated the two germline ends. The CDR3 spells CASSSIQGGTDTQYF. The CDR3 nucleotides are TGTGCCAGCAGTTCAATCCAAGGGGGCACAGATACGCAGTATTTT. Based on the CDR3 plus reference TRBV28 and TRBJ2-3, the full variable domain is DVKVTQSSRYLVKRTGEKVFLECVQDMDHENMFWYRQDPGLGLRLIYFSYDVKMKEKGDIPEGYSVSREKKERFSLILESASTNQTSMYLCASSSIQGGTDTQYFGPGTRLTVL.

J is TRBJ2-3 and V is TRBV5-1, with D possibly being TRBD1 (5 bases). The CDR3 totals 16 residues. Trimming left V 2 bases short and J 4 bases short, with 17 bases between. Germline loops: CDR1 SGHRS, CDR2 YFSETQ. The CDR3 spells CASSLSRERRADTQYF. In nucleotides, the CDR3 is TGCGCCAGCAGCTTATCCAGGGAAAGGAGAGCAGATACGCAGTATTTT.

This chain links TRBV5-4 with TRBJ1-1, with D perhaps matching TRBD1 (5 bases). The CDR3 runs to 13 residues. Germline assignment: CDR1 SGHNT and CDR2 YYREEE (reference sequence). V gave up 4 bases and J gave up 4 bases, with 11 bases separating them. DNA for the CDR3: TGTGCCAGCAGCCCAGGGTCCTCCACTGAAGCTTTCTTT. Its translation is CASSPGSSTEAFF.

This clonotype was detected many times. J is TRBJ1-1 and V is TRBV7-6; TRBD1 matches 7 bases. Per the germline V gene, CDR1 is SGHVS and CDR2 is FNYEAQ. The ends lost 5 bases at V and 5 bases at J; junction bases unmatched: 5. The CDR3 has 13 amino acids. Written as DNA, the CDR3 is TGTGCCAGCAGCCTCGGGACAGAGACTGAAGCTTTCTTT. The encoded protein is CASSLGTETEAFF.

V is TRBV27 and J is TRBJ1-5; D is possibly TRBD1 (6 bases). CDR1 and CDR2 from the germline V gene are MNHEY and SMNVEV (reference sequence). V was clipped by 3 bases and J by 3 bases, with 9 bases between them. The CDR3 is 14 amino acids. CDR3 residues: CASSLQGSNQPQHF. The DNA for the CDR3 is TGTGCCAGCAGTTTGCAGGGGTCCAATCAGCCCCAGCATTTT.

This clonotype was detected ten times or more. The V and J genes are TRBV28 and TRBJ2-1; D is undetermined. The ends were cut back, 3 bases at V and 7 bases at J, with 4 bases in the middle. The CDR3 is made up of 11 amino acids. In germline, CDR1 is MDHEN, CDR2 SYDVKM. CDR3 amino acids: CASSFDNEQFF. The CDR3 DNA follows: TGTGCCAGCAGTTTCGATAATGAGCAGTTCTTC.

In its sample, this clonotype was seen a few times. The V and J genes are TRBV2 and TRBJ1-5, with unresolved D. V lost 8 bases and J 6 bases, leaving 11 bases between the germline ends. The CDR3 runs to 12 residues. Germline V gene sequence: CDR1 SNHLY, CDR2 FYNNEI. The CDR3 reads CASGEVGQPQHF. The CDR3 DNA is TGTGCCAGCGGGGAGGTTGGTCAGCCCCAGCATTTT.

This clonotype was found a few times. The chain combines TRBV9 with TRBJ1-1, with TRBD1 as a possible D gene (6 bases). This CDR3 region has 14 residues. V lost 0 bases, J lost 1 base, and 7 bases lay in between. The germline CDR1 and CDR2 sequences are SGDLS and YYNGEE. DNA for the CDR3: TGTGCCAGCAGCGTAGCACAGGGGAACACTGAAGCTTTCTTT. Translation gives CASSVAQGNTEAFF.

The chain carries TRBV19 and TRBJ1-5, with D maybe TRBD1 (6 bases). From germline, CDR1 is LNHDA and CDR2 SQIVND (reference sequence). Trimming removed 4 bases at V and 6 bases at J, with 19 bases between. This CDR3 comprises 16 residues. The CDR3 DNA sequence: TGTGCCAGTAGTAATTTCAGGGGCCCTGTTCGTCAGCCCCAGCATTTT. This codes for CASSNFRGPVRQPQHF.

This clonotype was seen more than once but under ten times. The chain recombines TRBV7-9 with TRBJ2-7; TRBD2 matches at 7 bases. Germline loops: CDR1 SEHNR, CDR2 FQNEAQ (reference sequence). V shed 3 bases and J 2 bases; nucleotides not matched to a gene: 7. CDR3 size: 15 residues. Here the CDR3 reads CASSFKSGNTYEQYF. CDR3 nucleotide sequence: TGTGCCAGCAGCTTCAAGAGCGGGAACACCTACGAGCAGTACTTC.

This rearrangement joins TRBV4-3 to TRBJ2-7; TRBD2 matches at 16 bases. V lost 0 bases to trimming and J lost 3 bases; unmatched junction nucleotides: 11. The CDR3 is 20 residues long. CDR1 and CDR2 from the germline V gene are LGHNA and YSLEER. CDR3 bases: TGCGCCAGCAGCCAAGAGGGACTAGCGGGAGGGCCGGTTCTTGGCTACGAGCAGTACTTC. This encodes CASSQEGLAGGPVLGYEQYF.

The J gene is TRBJ2-1, the V gene TRBV28, with D possibly TRBD2 on 6 matching bases. This CDR3 contains 13 residues. The germline CDR1 and CDR2 sequences are MDHEN and SYDVKM. Trimming stripped 4 bases from V and 10 bases from J, with 14 bases between. CDR3 sequence: CASSYGGGEEQFF. In DNA form, the CDR3 reads TGTGCCAGCAGTTACGGGGGAGGTGAGGAGCAGTTCTTC.